The clone carrying this T cell receptor (beta chain) was seen a single time. Its antigen is not identified. Alongside a J-beta primer mix, a sample-barcoded 5' primer served in a second PCR lasting roughly 7 to 11 cycles. MiXCR, run by TCRdb on the 5' RACE reads, gives a single entry per CDR3 protein. This sample has hundreds of thousands of distinct CDR3 sequences; 20% to 25% occur once, and the top ten carry 9.4%. Each donor was a healthy Caucasian individual from Russia, aged roughly 6 to 90. The data were taken from a study of blood T cells in healthy people across ages. Whole-study findings and limits: A greater number of naive CD4+ cells and higher diversity distinguished long-lived donors from aged donors.

This CDR3 region has 12 residues. V gave up 1 base and J gave up 7 bases, with 5 bases separating them. The germline gives CDR1 MNHNS, CDR2 SASEGT. These data also featured in a second study, about T cells of mothers and their children. That work adds: Compared with unrelated pairs, related mother-child pairs had slightly higher, non-significant overlap.

The material sequenced was blood. The TCR originated in a boy younger than 18 in good health. The V gene is TRBV6-1, the J gene TRBJ2-1, with D hard to call. The CDR3 DNA sequence: TGTGCCAGCAGTGAAGTCCTGAATGAGCAGTTCTTC. It encodes CASSEVLNEQFF.